This T cell receptor beta chain originates from a study of technical replicates of blood from several donors. CDR1 is SQVTM and CDR2 is ANQGSEA in the germline V gene. The length of the CDR3 is 13 residues. J was trimmed by 8 bases and V by 6 bases; bases with no gene match: 11. Clones were sequenced by immunoSEQ multiplex PCR, and TCRdb holds only the in-frame ones, with some missing. In the table there are just over 60,000 clones, approximately 89% of which are singletons. The clonotype was recovered from a human donor in good health. Some clones in this sample may be carry-over from other donors' samples. This chain uses TRBV29-1 with TRBJ1-2, with 8 bases fitting TRBD1. Input material: PBMCs. For the CDR3, the DNA is TGCAGCGTAGCGGGACAGGACTTAATGGGCTACACCTTC. Protein sequence: CSVAGQDLMGYTF. The variable domain in full, completed from reference TRBV29-1 and TRBJ1-2, reads SAVISQKPSRDICQRGTSLTIQCQVDSQVTMMFWYRQQPGQSLTLIATANQGSEATYESGFVIDKFPISRPNLTFSTLTVSNMSPEDSSIYLCSVAGQDLMGYTFGSGTRLTVV.